The 18 T cell receptor beta chains reported below all come from one sample, sequenced in a study of T cells expressing NK-cell markers (dated by TCRdb to the early 2020s). Libraries were built with 5' RACE. Instrument on record: Illumina HiSeq 2000. TCRdb reprocessed the reads into one record per CDR3 protein sequence, lacking DNA. The sample's own table lists roughly 450,000 distinct CDR3 sequences. The ten largest clones add up to 1.4% to 1.5% of the sample. Sequencing was performed on blood T cells: a sorted CD56 or NKG2C T cell subset, CD4+ or CD8+ T cells, or bulk PBMC T cells (not recorded which). Source of these receptors: a woman aged 45-65 years in good health. Donor details come from another sample of the same person, matched by shared clones.

The chain couples TRBV20-1 to TRBJ2-1; the D call of TRBD1 rests on TCRdb alone, since no DNA is present to check it. Germline V CDR1 and CDR2: DFQATT, SNEGSKA (reference sequence). The CDR3 covers 16 residues. The CDR3 reads CSARVPGKASRDEQFF.

V usage is TRBV7-8 and J usage is TRBJ2-7; TCRdb's assignment of TRBD2 cannot be checked, as there is no DNA. The CDR3 sequence is 14 residues long. Germline CDR1 and CDR2: SGHVS and FQNEAQ. This CDR3 reads CASSPGLGAYEQYF.

This chain connects TRBV27 to TRBJ2-3; as DNA is missing, the TRBD2 call by TCRdb cannot be tested. Germline CDR1 and CDR2: MNHEY and SMNVEV (reference sequence). There are 16 residues in the CDR3. CDR3 loop: CASSDRPGRASDTQYF.

The rearrangement joins TRBV2 to TRBJ1-2; the D call of TRBD1 rests on TCRdb alone, since no DNA is present to check it. The CDR3 runs to 13 residues. Germline values: CDR1 SNHLY, CDR2 FYNNEI. The CDR3: CASSTDREHGYTF.

V gene TRBV5-1 combines with J gene TRBJ1-2. The germline V gene encodes CDR1 SGHRS and CDR2 YFSETQ. The CDR3 consists of 13 residues. CDR3 residues: CASSGLGGQSYTF.

This chain connects TRBV29-1 to TRBJ2-1; TCRdb's assignment of TRBD2 cannot be checked, as there is no DNA. The germline V gene has CDR1 SQVTM and CDR2 ANQGSEA. This CDR3 has 15 residues. CDR3: CSVVGTSREYNEQFF.

V and J are TRBV5-1 and TRBJ1-2. Germline V gene lookup returns CDR1 SGHRS and CDR2 YFSETQ. The CDR3 contains 14 residues. CDR3 in amino acids: CASSLDEANYGYTF.

This CDR3 is CASSQPALDGYTF. The chain uses TRBV4-1 and TRBJ1-2. CDR3 size: 13 residues. Germline values: CDR1 MGHRA, CDR2 YSYEKL.

The chain uses TRBV7-2 and TRBJ2-5. This CDR3 is 11 amino acids long. Per germline, CDR1 SGHTA and CDR2 FQGNSA. CDR3 residues: CASSDQLTQYF.

The chain employs TRBV28 and TRBJ1-2. CDR1 is MDHEN and CDR2 is SYDVKM in the germline V gene. The CDR3 runs 17 residues. This chain's CDR3 is CASSLSGFRLANYGYTF.

This chain joins TRBV20-1 and TRBJ1-1. This CDR3 region has 13 residues. Germline V CDR1 and CDR2: DFQATT, SNEGSKA (reference sequence). The CDR3 loop reads CSAKEPIPSLAFF.

The J gene is TRBJ1-4, the V gene TRBV12-3 or TRBV12-4; TCRdb lists TRBD1, though no DNA is available to test this call. The CDR3 loop spans 17 amino acids. The CDR3 sequence is CASSRPARDSSNEKLFF.

J is TRBJ2-7 and V is TRBV30; TCRdb calls TRBD2, which cannot be checked without DNA. The germline V gene encodes CDR1 GTSNPN and CDR2 SVGIG (reference sequence). The CDR3 length is 19 residues. The CDR3: CAWSLTGTSGSRESYEQYF.

CDR3 residues: CASSSPGQGTPDTQYF. The chain combines TRBV4-1 with TRBJ2-3; the D call from TCRdb, TRBD1, cannot be confirmed without DNA. Per the germline V gene, CDR1 is MGHRA and CDR2 is YSYEKL. The CDR3 covers 16 residues.

The chain carries TRBV12-3 or TRBV12-4 and TRBJ1-1; there is no DNA to check the TCRdb D call of TRBD1. The CDR3 is made up of 13 amino acids. The CDR3 reads CASSLDRFGEAFF.

V and J are TRBV10-3 and TRBJ2-1; without DNA, the TCRdb call of TRBD1 cannot be checked. Germline V gives CDR1 ENHRY, CDR2 SYGVKD. The CDR3 is 14 residues long. The CDR3 sequence is CAIAPGGIINEQFF.

The chain has TRBV14 and TRBJ1-2; checking the TCRdb D call of TRBD1 is not possible without DNA. CDR3 size: 15 residues. Germline CDR1 SGHDN, CDR2 FVKESK. This CDR3 is CASSQTGQANYGYTF. Combining the CDR3 with reference TRBV14 and TRBJ1-2 gives the whole variable domain EAGVTQFPSHSVIEKGQTVTLRCDPISGHDNLYWYRRVMGKEIKFLLHFVKESKQDESGMPNNRFLAERTGGTYSTLKVQPAELEDSGVYFCASSQTGQANYGYTFGSGTRLTVV.

The chain has TRBV12-3 or TRBV12-4 and TRBJ1-5; the D call of TRBD1 rests on TCRdb alone, since no DNA is present to check it. This CDR3 is built from 14 residues. The CDR3 loop is CASSPTGGRQPQHF.